Sequencing of this T cell receptor (beta chain) was carried out in a study of breast tumors, draining lymph nodes, adjacent tissues. Breast cancer patients provided tissue from their axillary draining lymph nodes. The V and J ends lost 6 bases and 2 bases, in that order; junction bases with no gene match: 6. The V gene's germline CDR1 is MNHNS and CDR2 SASEGT. This CDR3 has 14 amino acids. Study outcomes and limitations: Luminal-like breast cancer showed significantly higher tumor–nontumor repertoire similarity than basal-like.

Each CDR3 protein is one row after TCRdb ran MiXCR on the multiplex PCR reads. Of about 130,000 distinct CDR3 sequences listed, less than 25% are singletons. This clonotype was observed many times. The target antigen is unknown. Sequencing was carried out using axillary lymph node tissue. This clonotype was sampled from a female donor with breast cancer. Some clones in this sample may be carry-over from other donors' samples. The chain has TRBV6-1 and TRBJ2-7, with 8 bases aligning to TRBD1. Written as DNA, the CDR3 is TGTGCCAGCAGGACGGACAGGGCCCCCTACGAGCAGTACTTC. As protein: CASRTDRAPYEQYF.